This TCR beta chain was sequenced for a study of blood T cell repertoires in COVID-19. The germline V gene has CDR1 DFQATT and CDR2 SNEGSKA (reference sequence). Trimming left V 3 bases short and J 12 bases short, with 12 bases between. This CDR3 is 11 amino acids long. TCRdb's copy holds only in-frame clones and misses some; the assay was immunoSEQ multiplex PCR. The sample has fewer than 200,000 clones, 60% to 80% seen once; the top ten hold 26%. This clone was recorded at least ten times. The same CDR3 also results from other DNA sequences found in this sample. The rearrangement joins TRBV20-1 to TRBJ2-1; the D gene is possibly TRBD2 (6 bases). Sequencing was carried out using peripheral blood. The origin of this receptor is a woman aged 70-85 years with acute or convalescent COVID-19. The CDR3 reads CSARGVGGQFF. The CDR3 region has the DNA TGCAGTGCTAGGGGTGTGGGGGGGCAGTTCTTC.